These 9 T cell receptor beta chains came from one sample sequenced in a study of blood T cells in healthy people across ages. A sample-barcoded 5' primer and a J-beta primer mix were used in a second PCR of roughly 7 to 11 cycles. TCRdb processed the 5' RACE reads anew with MiXCR; each CDR3 protein has one entry. Among some 560,000 distinct CDR3 sequences listed, about 25% were seen once. In addition, the sample was reused for a study of T cells of mothers and their children.

Sequenced: blood. The origin of the receptors is a boy aged 2 to 10 in good health.

This clonotype was recorded a few times. The rearrangement joins TRBV6-1 to TRBJ2-5, with D possibly matching TRBD2 (6 bases). The J call could be wrong; TRBJ2-7 is a better fit for the DNA end. Germline V lookup: CDR1 MNHNS, CDR2 SASEGT. The CDR3 extends over 14 amino acids. In nucleotides, the CDR3 is TGTGCCAGCAGGAGGCCGGAGGGGCCCTACGAGCAGTACTTC. This gives the protein CASRRPEGPYEQYF.

This clonotype has more than one count but fewer than ten. The gene calls are TRBV29-1 and TRBJ1-6; D is uncertain. The V end lost 7 bases, the J end lost 8 bases, and 15 bases lay between the germline ends. The CDR3 is made up of 13 amino acids. Germline V CDR1 and CDR2: SQVTM, ANQGSEA. The CDR3 DNA reads TGCAGCGCCACGTGGGGTAGGGATTCACCCCTCCACTTT. Protein product: CSATWGRDSPLHF.

This clonotype has a handful of counts. A junction boundary mismatches the germline segment, possibly from a read error. This chain connects TRBV24-1 to TRBJ2-4; 7 bases align to TRBD1. The CDR3 is 12 residues long. Germline CDR1 reads KGHDR; CDR2 reads SFDVKD. CDR3 region: CAPDRAKNIRYF. In DNA, the CDR3 is TGTGCTCCAGACAGGGCCAAAAACATTCGGTACTTC.

The chain combines TRBV6-2 or TRBV6-3 with TRBJ1-4, with D unclear. The germline V gene has CDR1 MNHEY and CDR2 SVGEGT. The CDR3 extends over 15 amino acids. The V gene lost 6 bases and the J gene lost 7 bases, with 18 bases spanning the gap. In DNA, the CDR3 is TGTGCCAGCAGCCCCGGCGACGTCGGAAGTGAAAAACTGTTTTTT. Translating it yields CASSPGDVGSEKLFF.

The chain combines TRBV5-5 with TRBJ1-1; 7 nucleotides match TRBD1. Germline lookup yields CDR1 SGHKS and CDR2 YYEKEE (reference sequence). V shed 2 bases, J shed 4 bases, and the junction held 2 bases outside the gene matches. This CDR3 region has 13 residues. This CDR3 reads CASSLQGSTEAFF. In DNA, the CDR3 is TGTGCCAGCAGCTTACAGGGGAGCACTGAAGCTTTCTTT.

This chain uses TRBV7-6 with TRBJ2-2, with D unresolved. CDR1 SGHVS and CDR2 FNYEAQ come from the germline V gene. CDR3 length: 17 residues. V was clipped by 1 base and J by 0 bases, with 12 bases between them. The CDR3 loop reads CASSLVGQYANTGELFF. The CDR3 coding sequence is TGTGCCAGCAGCTTAGTAGGGCAGTACGCGAACACCGGGGAGCTGTTTTTT.

The rearrangement uses TRBV6-6 and TRBJ1-1, with D unclear. With 7 bases removed from V and 6 bases from J, the gap between germline ends came to 9 bases. The CDR3 is 11 amino acids. Germline CDR1 reads MNHNY; CDR2 reads SVGAGI (reference sequence). The CDR3 sequence is CASTVVSEAFF. CDR3 DNA: TGTGCCAGCACCGTTGTCTCTGAAGCTTTCTTT.

V and J are TRBV12-3 or TRBV12-4 and TRBJ2-5; weak D call: TRBD1 (6 bases). The CDR3 extends over 16 amino acids. With 5 bases removed from V and 5 bases from J, the gap between germline ends came to 21 bases. In nucleotides, the CDR3 is TGTGCCAGCAGTGTAGGGCAGGGGATGGGTAGGGAGACCCAGTACTTC. This gives the protein CASSVGQGMGRETQYF.

The V call is TRBV10-3, the J call TRBJ2-7; 7 nucleotides line up with TRBD2. J was trimmed by 2 bases and V by 0 bases; bases with no gene match: 10. This CDR3 spans 17 amino acids. The germline V gene encodes CDR1 ENHRY and CDR2 SYGVKD. CDR3 DNA sequence: TGTGCCATCAGTGAGTCGGGAGGGAGAGACAGTACCTACGAGCAGTACTTC. It yields the protein CAISESGGRDSTYEQYF.